The present TCR beta chain was sequenced within a study of CD8+ T cells in alopecia areata. About this clone itself: Antigen specificity is unknown.

It was cDNA, reverse transcribed from extracted RNA, that served as the sequencing template. Using immunoSEQ multiplex PCR, the repertoire was profiled, and TCRdb retains in-frame clones only, with some absent. The sample lists over 100,000 clones, about 60% occurring once. CDR3 length equals 14 residues. V was clipped by 1 base and J by 5 bases; unmatched bases: 0. Germline V lookup: CDR1 LGHNT, CDR2 FRNRAP. Study-wide results and limits: Whether baseline CD8+ expansion is linked to response remains uncertain, given a single nonresponder. Persistence during tofacitinib was seen for many expanded lesional clones in scalp and blood. Significant decreases in scalp clonality and expanded CD8+ clones followed tofacitinib treatment.

As for treatment: oral pan-JAK inhibitor, 5-10 mg twice daily. Both peripheral blood and punch biopsies of lesional scalp skin were obtained from patients who had alopecia areata. The rearrangement joins TRBV12-5 to TRBJ2-4, with 9 bases that match TRBD1. Here the sequenced sample was CD8+ T cells sorted from blood, taken at week 24, from a patient treated with tofacitinib. The sequence came from a human donor with alopecia areata. The CDR3, as DNA: TGTGCTAGTGGTTTGGGGACAGGGGAAAACATTCAGTACTTC. Translated: CASGLGTGENIQYF.